What follows describes a single T cell receptor (beta chain). The data were obtained in a study of control samples from healthy donors and cancer patients. Produced via immunoSEQ multiplex PCR; TCRdb's table is partial and in-frame only. Among 95,000 to 100,000 clones, 80% to 90% were seen once, and the ten largest hold 7.8%. The germline V gene encodes CDR1 SEHNR and CDR2 FQNEAQ (reference sequence). There are 16 residues in the CDR3. V lost 4 bases and J lost 5, with 18 bases in between. The rearrangement links TRBV7-9 to TRBJ2-1, with TRBD2 as a possible D gene (5 bases). The sequencing input was blood. This receptor was taken from a man in his thirties or forties in good health. CDR3 sequence (DNA): TGTGCCAGCAGCTCCCCCCTTAGCGACGAACACAATGAGCAGTTCTTC. As protein: CASSSPLSDEHNEQFF.